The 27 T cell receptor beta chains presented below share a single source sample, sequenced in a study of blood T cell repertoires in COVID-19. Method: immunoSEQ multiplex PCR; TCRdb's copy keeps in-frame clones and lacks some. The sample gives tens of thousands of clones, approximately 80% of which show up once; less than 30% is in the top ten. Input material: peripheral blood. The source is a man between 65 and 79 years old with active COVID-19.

CDR3 sequence: CASSPGQGVVETQYF. The CDR3 nucleotides are TGCGCCAGCAGCCCCGGACAAGGCGTGGTAGAGACCCAGTACTTC. The chain carries TRBV5-1 and TRBJ2-5; D possibly corresponds to TRBD1 (5 bases). Trimming shortened V by 4 bases and J by 4 bases, and 17 bases separated the two germline ends. The CDR3 length is 15 residues. Germline assignment: CDR1 SGHRS and CDR2 YFSETQ.

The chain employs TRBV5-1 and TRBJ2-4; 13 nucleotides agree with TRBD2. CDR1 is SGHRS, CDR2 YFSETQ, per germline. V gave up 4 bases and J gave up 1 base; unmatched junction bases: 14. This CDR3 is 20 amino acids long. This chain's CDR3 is CASSPGLAGASSWAKNIQYF. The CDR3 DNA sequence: TGCGCCAGCAGCCCTGGACTAGCGGGGGCCTCCTCCTGGGCCAAAAACATTCAGTACTTC.

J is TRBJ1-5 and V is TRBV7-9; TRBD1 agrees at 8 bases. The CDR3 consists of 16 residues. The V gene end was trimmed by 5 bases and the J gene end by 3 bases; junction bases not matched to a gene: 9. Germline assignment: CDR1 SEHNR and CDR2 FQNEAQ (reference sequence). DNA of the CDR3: TGTGCCAGCAGCCCTGGGACAGGCGTCAACAATCAGCCCCAGCATTTT. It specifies CASSPGTGVNNQPQHF. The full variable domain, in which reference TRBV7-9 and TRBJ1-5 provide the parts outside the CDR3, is DTGVSQNPRHKITKRGQNVTFRCDPISEHNRLYWYRQTLGQGPEFLTYFQNEAQLEKSRLLSDRFSAERPKGSFSTLEIQRTEQGDSAMYLCASSPGTGVNNQPQHFGDGTRLSIL.

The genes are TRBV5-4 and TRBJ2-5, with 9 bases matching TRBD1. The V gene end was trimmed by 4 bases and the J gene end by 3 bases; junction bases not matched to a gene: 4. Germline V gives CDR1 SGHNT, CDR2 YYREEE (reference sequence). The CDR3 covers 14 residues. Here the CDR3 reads CASSTRQGEETQYF. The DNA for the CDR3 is TGTGCCAGCAGCACCCGACAGGGGGAAGAGACCCAGTACTTC.

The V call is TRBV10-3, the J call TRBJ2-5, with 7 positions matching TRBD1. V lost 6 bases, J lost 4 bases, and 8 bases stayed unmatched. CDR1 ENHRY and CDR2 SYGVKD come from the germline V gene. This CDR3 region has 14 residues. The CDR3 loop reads CAIRQDRAGETQYF. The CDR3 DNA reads TGTGCCATCAGACAAGACAGGGCGGGAGAGACCCAGTACTTC.

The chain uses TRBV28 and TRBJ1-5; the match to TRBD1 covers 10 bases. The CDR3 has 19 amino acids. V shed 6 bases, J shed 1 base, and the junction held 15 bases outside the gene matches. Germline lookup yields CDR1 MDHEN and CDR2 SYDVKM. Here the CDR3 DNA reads TGTGCCAGCAGCCTACCCCGAGGGACAGGGGCCCTCAGCAATCAGCCCCAGCATTTT. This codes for CASSLPRGTGALSNQPQHF.

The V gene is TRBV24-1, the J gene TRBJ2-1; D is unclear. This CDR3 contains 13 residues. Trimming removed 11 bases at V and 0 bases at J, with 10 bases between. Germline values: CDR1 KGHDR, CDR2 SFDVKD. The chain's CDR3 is CARHSCSYNEQFF. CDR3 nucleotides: TGTGCCAGGCACAGTTGCTCCTACAATGAGCAGTTCTTC.

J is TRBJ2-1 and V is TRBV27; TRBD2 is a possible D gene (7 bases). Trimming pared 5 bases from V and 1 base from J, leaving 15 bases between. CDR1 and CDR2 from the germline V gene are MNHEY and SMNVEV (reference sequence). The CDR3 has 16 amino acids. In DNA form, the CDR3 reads TGTGCCAGCAGTGAGGGGGGGTATATTTCCTACAATGAGCAGTTCTTC. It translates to CASSEGGYISYNEQFF.

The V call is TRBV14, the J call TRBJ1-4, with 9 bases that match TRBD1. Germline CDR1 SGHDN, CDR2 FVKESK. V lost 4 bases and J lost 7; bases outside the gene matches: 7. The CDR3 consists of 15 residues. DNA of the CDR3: TGTGCCAGCAGCCTTAACAGGGGGCGCGGTGAAAAACTGTTTTTT. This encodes CASSLNRGRGEKLFF.

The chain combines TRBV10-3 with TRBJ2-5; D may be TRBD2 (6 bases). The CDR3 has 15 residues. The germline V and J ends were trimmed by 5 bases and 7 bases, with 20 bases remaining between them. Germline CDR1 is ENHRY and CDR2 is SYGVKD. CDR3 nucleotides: TGTGCCATCAGTTCACCGGGAGAAGTTGTTGGGACCCAGTACTTC. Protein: CAISSPGEVVGTQYF.

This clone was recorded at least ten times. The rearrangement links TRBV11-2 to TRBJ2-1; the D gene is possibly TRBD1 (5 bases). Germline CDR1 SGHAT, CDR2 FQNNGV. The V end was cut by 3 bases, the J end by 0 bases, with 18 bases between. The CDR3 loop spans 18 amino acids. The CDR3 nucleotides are TGTGCCAGCAGCTTCTCCGACAGTCGTAGCAGCTCCTACAATGAGCAGTTCTTC. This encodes CASSFSDSRSSSYNEQFF.

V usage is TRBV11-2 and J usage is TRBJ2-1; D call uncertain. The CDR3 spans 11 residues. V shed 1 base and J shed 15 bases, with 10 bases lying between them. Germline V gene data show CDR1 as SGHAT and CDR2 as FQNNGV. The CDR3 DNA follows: TGTGCCAGCAGCTTAGTTTCCTATTTGTTCTTC. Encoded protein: CASSLVSYLFF.

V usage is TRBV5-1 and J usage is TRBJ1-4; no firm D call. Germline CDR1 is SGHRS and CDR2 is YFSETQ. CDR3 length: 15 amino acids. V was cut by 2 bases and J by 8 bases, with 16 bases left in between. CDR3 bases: TGCGCCAGCAGCTTAGCGGCGGCAGTGGGGGAAAAACTGTTTTTT. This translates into CASSLAAAVGEKLFF.

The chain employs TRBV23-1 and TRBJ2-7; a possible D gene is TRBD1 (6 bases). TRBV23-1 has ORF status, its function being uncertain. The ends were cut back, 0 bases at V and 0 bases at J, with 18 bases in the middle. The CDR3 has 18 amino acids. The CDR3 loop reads CASSQSGQGKGSSYEQYF. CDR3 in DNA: TGCGCCAGCAGTCAATCTGGGCAGGGGAAGGGGAGCTCCTACGAGCAGTACTTC.

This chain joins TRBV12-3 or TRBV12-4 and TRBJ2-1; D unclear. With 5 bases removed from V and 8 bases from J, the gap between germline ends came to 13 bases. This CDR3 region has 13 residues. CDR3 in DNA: TGTGCCAGCAGTGAAAAGCCCACAGATGAGCAGTTCTTC. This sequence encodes CASSEKPTDEQFF.

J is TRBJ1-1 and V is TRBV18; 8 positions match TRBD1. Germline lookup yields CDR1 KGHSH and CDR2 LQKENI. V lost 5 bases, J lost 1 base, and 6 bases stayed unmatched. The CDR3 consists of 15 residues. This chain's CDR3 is CASSTGTGRNTEAFF. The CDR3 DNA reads TGTGCCAGCTCAACAGGGACAGGACGGAACACTGAAGCTTTCTTT.

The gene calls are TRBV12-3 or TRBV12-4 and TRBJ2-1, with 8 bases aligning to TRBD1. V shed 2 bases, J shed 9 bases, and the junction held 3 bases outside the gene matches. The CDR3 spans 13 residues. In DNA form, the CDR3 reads TGTGCCAGCAGTTTACGCAGGGGGCCTGAGCAGTTCTTC. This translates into CASSLRRGPEQFF.

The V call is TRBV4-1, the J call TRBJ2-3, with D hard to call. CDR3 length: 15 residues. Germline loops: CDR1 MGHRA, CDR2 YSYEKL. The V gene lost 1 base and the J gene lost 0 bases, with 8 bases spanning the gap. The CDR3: CASSQARSSTDTQYF. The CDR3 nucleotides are TGCGCCAGCAGCCAAGCGCGGAGTAGCACAGATACGCAGTATTTT.

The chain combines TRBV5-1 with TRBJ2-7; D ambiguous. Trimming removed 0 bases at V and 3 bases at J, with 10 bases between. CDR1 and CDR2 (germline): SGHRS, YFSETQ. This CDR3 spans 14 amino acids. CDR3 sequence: CASSLAGRGYEQYF. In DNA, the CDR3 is TGCGCCAGCAGCTTGGCGGGTAGAGGCTACGAGCAGTACTTC.

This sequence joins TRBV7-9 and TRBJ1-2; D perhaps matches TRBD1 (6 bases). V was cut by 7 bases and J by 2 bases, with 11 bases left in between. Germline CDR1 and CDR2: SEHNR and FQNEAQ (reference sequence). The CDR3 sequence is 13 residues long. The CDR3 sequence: CASNGQRNYGYTF. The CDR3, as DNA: TGTGCCAGCAACGGACAGAGAAACTATGGCTACACCTTC.

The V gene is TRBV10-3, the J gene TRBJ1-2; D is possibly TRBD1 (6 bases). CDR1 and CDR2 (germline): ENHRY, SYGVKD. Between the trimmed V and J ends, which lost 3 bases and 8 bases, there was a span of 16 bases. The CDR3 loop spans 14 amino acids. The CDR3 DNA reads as TGTGCCATCAGTGAAAGGGGGGAAGCGGGAGGCTACACCTTC. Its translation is CAISERGEAGGYTF.

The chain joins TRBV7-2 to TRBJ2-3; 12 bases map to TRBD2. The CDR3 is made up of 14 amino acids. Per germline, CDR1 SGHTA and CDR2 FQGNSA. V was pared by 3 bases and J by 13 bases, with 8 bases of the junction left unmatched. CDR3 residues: CASSFTTSGGHKYF. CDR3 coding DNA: TGTGCCAGCAGCTTTACCACTAGCGGGGGGCACAAGTATTTT. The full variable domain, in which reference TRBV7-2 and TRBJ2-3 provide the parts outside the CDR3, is GAGVSQSPSNKVTEKGKDVELRCDPISGHTALYWYRQSLGQGLEFLIYFQGNSAPDKSGLPSDRFSAERTGGSVSTLTIQRTQQEDSAVYLCASSFTTSGGHKYFGPGTRLTVL.

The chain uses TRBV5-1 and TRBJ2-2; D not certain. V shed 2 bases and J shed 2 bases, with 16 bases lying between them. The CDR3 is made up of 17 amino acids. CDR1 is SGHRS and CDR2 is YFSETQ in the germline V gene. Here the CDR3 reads CASSFFARSTNTGELFF. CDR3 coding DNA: TGCGCCAGCAGCTTCTTCGCCCGTAGCACTAACACCGGGGAGCTGTTTTTT. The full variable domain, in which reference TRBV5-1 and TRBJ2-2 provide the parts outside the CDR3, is KAGVTQTPRYLIKTRGQQVTLSCSPISGHRSVSWYQQTPGQGLQFLFEYFSETQRNKGNFPGRFSGRQFSNSRSEMNVSTLELGDSALYLCASSFFARSTNTGELFFGEGSRLTVL.

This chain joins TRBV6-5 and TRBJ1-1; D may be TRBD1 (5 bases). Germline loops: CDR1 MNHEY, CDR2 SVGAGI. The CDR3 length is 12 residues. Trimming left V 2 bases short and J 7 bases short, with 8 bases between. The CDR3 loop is CASSYQGIEAFF. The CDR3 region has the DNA TGTGCCAGCAGTTACCAGGGCATTGAAGCTTTCTTT.

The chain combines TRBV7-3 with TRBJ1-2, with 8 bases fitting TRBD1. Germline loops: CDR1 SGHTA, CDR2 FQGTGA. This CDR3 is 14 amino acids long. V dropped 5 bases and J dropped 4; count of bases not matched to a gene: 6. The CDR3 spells CASSQGGTGYGYTF. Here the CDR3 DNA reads TGTGCCAGCAGCCAAGGCGGGACAGGCTATGGCTACACCTTC. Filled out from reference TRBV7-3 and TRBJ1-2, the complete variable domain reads GAGVSQTPSNKVTEKGKYVELRCDPISGHTALYWYRQSLGQGPEFLIYFQGTGAADDSGLPNDRFFAVRPEGSVSTLKIQRTERGDSAVYLCASSQGGTGYGYTFGSGTRLTVV.

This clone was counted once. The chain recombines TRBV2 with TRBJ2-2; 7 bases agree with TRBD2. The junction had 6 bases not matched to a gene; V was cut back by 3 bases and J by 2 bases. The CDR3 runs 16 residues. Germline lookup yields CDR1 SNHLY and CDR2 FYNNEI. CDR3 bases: TGTGCCAGCAGTGACCCGCGGGGGTCAAACACCGGGGAGCTGTTTTTT. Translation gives CASSDPRGSNTGELFF.

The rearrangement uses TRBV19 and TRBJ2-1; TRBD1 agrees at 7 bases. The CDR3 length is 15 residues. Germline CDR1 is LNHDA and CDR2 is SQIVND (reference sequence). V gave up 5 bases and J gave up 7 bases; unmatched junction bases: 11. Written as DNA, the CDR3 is TGTGCCAGTAGTCTCGGACAGGCGTCTGGTAATGAGCAGTTCTTC. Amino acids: CASSLGQASGNEQFF.